Listed here are 6 T cell receptor beta chains from one sample, sequenced in a study of response to subunit inactivated influenza vaccine (dated by TCRdb to the late 2010s). Library creation used RT-PCR. Data came from an Illumina HiSeq 2500. The public sequencing data were trimmed at Q25 with fastp and processed into clonotypes with MiXCR by TCRdb, which kept only in-frame beta chains. One record per CDR3 amino acid sequence lists the most common genes and DNA. Present in this sample are under 550,000 distinct CDR3 sequences, roughly 7.6% of which were seen just once. The ten largest clonotypes hold about an eighth of the sample. The sequencing here drew on PBMCs from blood, taken less than 30 months after vaccination. Receptors originate from a man aged 45-69 years who received an inactivated influenza vaccine. Donor details come from another sample of the same person, matched by shared clones.

The chain links TRBV20-1 to TRBJ2-7, with unresolved D. Germline V gene sequence: CDR1 DFQATT, CDR2 SNEGSKA (reference sequence). V was shortened by 3 bases and J by 0 bases, with 9 bases between the two germline ends. The CDR3 contains 13 residues. CDR3 sequence: CSASHVRSYEQYF. CDR3 DNA: TGCAGTGCTAGCCACGTACGCTCCTACGAGCAGTACTTC.

This clonotype appeared a few times. This rearrangement joins TRBV5-6 to TRBJ2-1, with TRBD1 as a possible D gene (5 bases). Germline assignment: CDR1 SGHDT and CDR2 YYEEEE. The CDR3 has 17 residues. V gave up 1 base and J gave up 0 bases, with 14 bases separating them. The CDR3 protein is CASSLSPRGGSYNEQFF. The DNA for the CDR3 is TGTGCCAGCAGCTTGTCACCTAGGGGTGGCTCCTACAATGAGCAGTTCTTC.

This chain links TRBV10-2 with TRBJ2-1; TRBD2 aligns across 11 bases. The CDR3 length is 16 residues. CDR1 is WSHSY, CDR2 SAAADI, per germline. The ends lost 7 bases at V and 7 bases at J; junction bases unmatched: 12. The CDR3 nucleotides read TGCGCCAGCACTAAAGGGGTAGCGGGGGGGACTAATGAGCAGTTCTTC. Amino acids: CASTKGVAGGTNEQFF.

This clonotype has just a few counts. V gene TRBV12-3 or TRBV12-4 combines with J gene TRBJ2-7; a weak D match, TRBD2 (6 bases). The V gene lost 4 bases and the J gene lost 4 bases, with 17 bases spanning the gap. The CDR3 loop spans 15 amino acids. The CDR3 region is CASSSAGTPEYEQYF. CDR3 in DNA: TGTGCCAGCAGTTCGGCCGGGACTCCGGAGTACGAGCAGTACTTC.

This clonotype was counted ten times or more. The CDR3 reads CASSGPGELFF. In DNA, the CDR3 is TGTGCCAGCAGCGGTCCCGGGGAGCTGTTTTTT. The chain employs TRBV12-3 or TRBV12-4 and TRBJ2-2; D is unclear. The CDR3 contains 11 residues. Trimming pared 6 bases from V and 6 bases from J, leaving 5 bases between.

This chain joins TRBV12-3 or TRBV12-4 and TRBJ2-5; 12 bases match TRBD2. V gave up 6 bases and J gave up 1 base; unmatched junction bases: 6. The CDR3 length is 16 residues. The CDR3 spells CASRTSGRVGQETQYF. The CDR3 nucleotides are TGTGCCAGCAGGACTAGCGGGAGAGTGGGCCAAGAGACCCAGTACTTC.